The 4 T cell receptor beta chains reported below all come from one sample, sequenced in a study of blood T cells in healthy people across ages. The authors ran a second PCR of roughly 6 to 12 cycles using a sample-barcoded 5' primer and a J-beta primer mix. TCRdb re-called the 5' RACE reads through MiXCR, storing one row per CDR3 protein. The sample has 1.5 million to 2 million distinct CDR3 sequences; around 50% are singletons. Sequencing was done on a sample of blood. The source is a woman in her forties in good health.

This clonotype appeared once. This chain joins TRBV6-5 and TRBJ1-2; no firm D call. Trimming took 0 bases from V and 8 from J, leaving 13 bases between them. Germline CDR1 MNHEY, CDR2 SVGAGI. CDR3 length: 14 amino acids. The CDR3 is CASSYSFGVWGYTF. In DNA form, the CDR3 reads TGTGCCAGCAGTTACTCGTTCGGGGTTTGGGGCTACACCTTC.

V and J are TRBV4-3 and TRBJ2-3; 9 bases are shared with TRBD2. V was pared by 0 bases and J by 2 bases, with 3 bases of the junction left unmatched. Germline V gene sequence: CDR1 LGHNA, CDR2 YSLEER. The CDR3 runs to 16 residues. The CDR3 loop reads CASSQDRGGATDTQYF. DNA for the CDR3: TGCGCCAGCAGCCAAGATCGCGGGGGGGCCACAGATACGCAGTATTTT.

The V gene is TRBV29-1, the J gene TRBJ2-5; TRBD1 is a possible D gene (5 bases). V gave up 5 bases and J gave up 7 bases, with 14 bases separating them. Per germline, CDR1 SQVTM and CDR2 ANQGSEA. CDR3 length: 12 residues. As DNA, the CDR3 is TGCAGCGTTCTACGGAGTACAGGGACCCAGTACTTC. Residues: CSVLRSTGTQYF.

The V and J genes are TRBV30 and TRBJ2-5; no firm D call. This CDR3 has 11 amino acids. Trimming cost V 8 bases and J 3 bases, with 10 bases left between them. Germline CDR1 GTSNPN, CDR2 SVGIG (reference sequence). The CDR3 protein is CAHETKETQYF. As DNA, the CDR3 is TGTGCCCACGAGACCAAAGAGACCCAGTACTTC. Full variable domain (outside the CDR3, taken from reference TRBV30 and TRBJ2-5): SQTIHQWPATLVQPVGSPLSLECTVEGTSNPNLYWYRQAAGRGLQLLFYSVGIGQISSEVPQNLSASRPQDRQFILSSKKLLLSDSGFYLCAHETKETQYFGPGTRLLVL.